The 8 T cell receptor beta chains in this list originate from one sample, sequenced in a study of shared clonotypes between healthy human individuals. Libraries were prepared by immunoSEQ multiplex PCR; TCRdb keeps only in-frame clonotypes and omits some of them. The table includes about 2.3 million clones, less than 95% detected once. The sequencing sample was made of naive CD4+ T cells from PBMCs. Subset here: CD45RA+ positively selected. These receptor sequences come from a man younger than 35 in good health. Some clones in this sample may be carry-over from other donors' samples.

CDR3 nucleotides: TGCGCCAGCTCACGAAGCGGCGGGAGAGAGGTAAATGAGCAGTTCTTC. Its translation: CASSRSGGREVNEQFF. This chain uses TRBV10-2 with TRBJ2-1, with 7 bases matching TRBD2. The CDR3 is 16 amino acids. The J segment lost 7 bases and the V segment lost 8 bases, leaving 17 bases of the junction unmatched. The germline V gene encodes CDR1 WSHSY and CDR2 SAAADI.

The V call is TRBV30, the J call TRBJ2-1; TRBD2 aligns across 8 bases. The CDR3 loop spans 16 amino acids. The germline V gene encodes CDR1 GTSNPN and CDR2 SVGIG (reference sequence). J gave up 4 bases and V 0 bases, and 8 bases lay outside the gene matches. The CDR3 here is CAWSVQRSGGYNEQFF. CDR3 nucleotides: TGTGCCTGGAGTGTACAGAGAAGCGGGGGATACAATGAGCAGTTCTTC.

CDR3 residues: CASSYPGQREAFF. The DNA of the CDR3 is TGTGCCAGCAGTTACCCCGGACAGCGTGAAGCTTTCTTT. The gene calls are TRBV6-5 and TRBJ1-1, with D possibly matching TRBD1 (6 bases). The V end lost 2 bases, the J end lost 7 bases, and 11 bases lay between the germline ends. This CDR3 is 13 amino acids long. Germline V CDR1 and CDR2: MNHEY, SVGAGI.

The chain recombines TRBV7-9 with TRBJ2-2; 7 nucleotides agree with TRBD1. Trimming took 5 bases from V and 7 from J; bases not matched to a gene: 4. In germline, CDR1 is SEHNR, CDR2 FQNEAQ (reference sequence). This CDR3 comprises 13 residues. CDR3 sequence: CASSLTGVGELFF. Written as DNA, the CDR3 is TGTGCCAGCAGCCTTACAGGGGTCGGGGAGCTGTTTTTT.

This CDR3 reads CASQPTGDGNQPQHF. Here the CDR3 DNA reads TGCGCCAGCCAACCGACAGGGGATGGCAATCAGCCCCAGCATTTT. The J gene is TRBJ1-5, the V gene TRBV5-1; 8 nucleotides agree with TRBD1. The germline CDR1 and CDR2 sequences are SGHRS and YFSETQ. The CDR3 has 15 amino acids. Trimming at V came to 7 bases and at J to 2 bases, leaving 8 bases not matched to a gene.

This rearrangement joins TRBV7-2 to TRBJ1-1; tentatively, D is TRBD1 (6 bases). V dropped 5 bases and J dropped 0 bases, with 16 bases sitting between them. CDR1 and CDR2 (germline): SGHTA, FQGNSA. This CDR3 is 16 amino acids long. DNA for the CDR3: TGTGCCAGCAGCCCTCGTTCGACAGGATTGAACACTGAAGCTTTCTTT. It translates to CASSPRSTGLNTEAFF. The whole variable domain, filled in from reference TRBV7-2 and TRBJ1-1, reads GAGVSQSPSNKVTEKGKDVELRCDPISGHTALYWYRQSLGQGLEFLIYFQGNSAPDKSGLPSDRFSAERTGGSVSTLTIQRTQQEDSAVYLCASSPRSTGLNTEAFFGQGTRLTVV.

The chain employs TRBV9 and TRBJ2-2; D ambiguous. There are 13 residues in the CDR3. V lost 5 bases, J lost 1 base, and 6 bases lay in between. The germline CDR1 and CDR2 sequences are SGDLS and YYNGEE. The CDR3 DNA sequence: TGTGCCAGCAGTCGGGTGAACACCGGGGAGCTGTTTTTT. Protein product: CASSRVNTGELFF.

This clone came up a few times. The CDR3 loop is CSVGEGRTEAFF. The CDR3 DNA sequence: TGCAGCGTTGGAGAGGGTCGGACTGAAGCTTTCTTT. This sequence joins TRBV29-1 and TRBJ1-1; D remains unclear. CDR1 is SQVTM, CDR2 ANQGSEA, per germline. Trimming removed 4 bases at V and 5 bases at J, with 11 bases between. The CDR3 has 12 amino acids. The variable domain in full, with the rest retrieved from reference TRBV29-1 and TRBJ1-1, is SAVISQKPSRDICQRGTSLTIQCQVDSQVTMMFWYRQQPGQSLTLIATANQGSEATYESGFVIDKFPISRPNLTFSTLTVSNMSPEDSSIYLCSVGEGRTEAFFGQGTRLTVV.